A single TCR beta chain is shown here with its context. This entry belongs to a study of human T cells and chemical hapten exposure. Study information: Affected patients, primarily female, had alopecia areata, totalis or universalis.

This CDR3 contains 12 residues. Trimming cost V 8 bases and J 6 bases, with 13 bases left between them. As to time point: patch test 2, 6 weeks after DPC sensitization. Described treatment: therapeutic diphenylcyclopropenone sensitization with weekly scalp DPC. Individual cDNA molecules had unique molecular identifiers attached to them by the library. TCRdb itself ran the RACE reads through MiXCR, one entry per CDR3 protein. Of 42,000 or so distinct CDR3 sequences detected, 8.5% to 10% appear once; the ten largest clones hold about 15%. This chain links TRBV12-3 or TRBV12-4 with TRBJ2-5; a possible D gene is TRBD1 (6 bases). This sample comprised whole blood, obtained in connection with sensitization to the hapten diphenylcyclopropenone (DPC). This sequence originates from a woman aged 40 to 49 with alopecia areata. Some clones in this sample may be carry-over from other donors' samples. The DNA of the CDR3 is TGTGCCAGCGGGGGCGAAGAGCAGACCCAGTACTTC. It translates to CASGGEEQTQYF.